One and the same sample provided the 5 T cell receptor beta chains below, sequenced in a study of PD-L1 blockade in urothelial cancer. Sequencing used immunoSEQ multiplex PCR; TCRdb keeps in-frame clones, though not all of them. The repertoire has 35,000 to 50,000 clones, around 80% of them found once; the top ten carry about 17%. Time point described: pretreatment peripheral blood. The starting material was PBMCs, obtained around atezolizumab (anti-PD-L1) treatment. These receptors were obtained from a man in his fifties or sixties with urothelial cancer.

This clone was seen once. The V call is TRBV2, the J call TRBJ2-1, with D possibly matching TRBD2 (5 bases). This CDR3 spans 15 amino acids. V lost 4 bases to trimming and J lost 8 bases, with 18 bases between them. Germline-derived CDR1 and CDR2 are SNHLY and FYNNEI. The CDR3 loop is CASSVRPSLTYEQFF. The CDR3 DNA is TGTGCCAGCAGTGTGAGGCCTAGCCTAACTTATGAGCAGTTCTTC.

The chain recombines TRBV9 with TRBJ2-5, with a weak D call TRBD2 (5 bases). The CDR3 has 14 residues. Between the trimmed V and J ends, which lost 0 bases and 2 bases, there was a span of 8 bases. CDR1 SGDLS and CDR2 YYNGEE come from the germline V gene. The CDR3 DNA follows: TGTGCCAGCAGCGTAGGCGGGTGGCAAGAGACCCAGTACTTC. This sequence encodes CASSVGGWQETQYF. Full variable domain (rest looked up from reference TRBV9 and TRBJ2-5): DSGVTQTPKHLITATGQRVTLRCSPRSGDLSVYWYQQSLDQGLQFLIQYYNGEERAKGNILERFSAQQFPDLHSELNLSSLELGDSALYFCASSVGGWQETQYFGPGTRLLVL.

The chain employs TRBV2 and TRBJ2-3; D not certain. The CDR3 consists of 12 residues. With 6 bases removed from V and 4 bases from J, the gap between germline ends came to 8 bases. CDR1 SNHLY and CDR2 FYNNEI come from the germline V gene. The CDR3 DNA sequence: TGTGCCAGCAGCACCTATCCAGATACGCAGTATTTT. This encodes CASSTYPDTQYF.

The gene calls are TRBV7-9 and TRBJ2-1, with D possibly matching TRBD2 (5 bases). Trimming removed 1 base from V and 5 bases from J, with 18 bases in between. The germline gives CDR1 SEHNR, CDR2 FQNEAQ (reference sequence). This CDR3 has 17 residues. CDR3 in DNA: TGTGCCAGCAGCTTAGATTCCGGACTCCCAAAAAACAATGAGCAGTTCTTC. Amino acids: CASSLDSGLPKNNEQFF.

The chain is built from TRBV13 and TRBJ2-7; TRBD2 matches at 10 bases. Germline lookup yields CDR1 PRHDT and CDR2 FYEKMQ (reference sequence). The junction had 10 bases not matched to a gene; V was cut back by 5 bases and J by 6 bases. CDR3 size: 15 residues. The CDR3 DNA sequence: TGTGCCAGCAGCCCCGCCCTAGCGGGAGTTGGCGAGCAGTACTTC. The encoded protein is CASSPALAGVGEQYF.